The TCR beta chain under discussion was sequenced for a study of T cells in women clearing cervical HPV infection. Study overall: Cases were women with histologically confirmed HPV16-related CIN3 or worse, including 2 invasive cancers. No precancer developed; the control's incident HPV16 infection cleared within 12 months. Case blood was drawn when the lesion was first found; control blood after infection became undetectable. Case blood was drawn a median about 160 days after lesion detection.

Profiling relied on immunoSEQ multiplex PCR, and the TCRdb table lists in-frame clones only, not all of them. In total, the table holds fewer than 35,000 clones. Germline values: CDR1 SGHTA, CDR2 FQGTGA. V dropped 5 bases and J dropped 7 bases, with 20 bases sitting between them. The CDR3 loop spans 15 amino acids. On this clone itself: The read gets to within 3 residues of the CDR3 end, and the germline J gene fills in the rest.

The J gene is TRBJ1-1, the V gene TRBV7-3; the D gene is possibly TRBD1 (6 bases). Input material: blood buffy coat. This sequence originates from a woman aged 18 to 75 with a cervical HPV16 infection that either progressed to CIN3+ or cleared (not recorded which). The CDR3 protein is CASSAQHRVDGEAFF. CDR3 bases read: TGTGCCAGCAGCGCCCAGCACAGGGTTGACGGTGAA.